The rows below give T cell receptor beta chains drawn from one sample of a study of shared clonotypes between healthy human individuals. Assay used: immunoSEQ multiplex PCR; TCRdb lists only in-frame clones, some missing. The sample includes millions of clones, more than 85% of them seen just once. Input material: naive CD4+ T cells from PBMCs. These receptor sequences come from a man younger than 30 in good health. Some clones in this sample may be carry-over from other donors' samples. Each CDR3 is given with its conserved first and last residue. The D gene is left open where the match is weak. The size field is filled for only some rows; it gives once, few, many or a size class.

>NA|TRBJ1-1|TRBV30|TRBD1
CAWSGQGIEAFF
TGTGCCTGGAGTGGACAGGGCATTGAAGCTTTCTTT
>NA|TRBJ2-3|TRBV7-2|NA
CASSLVADAADTQYF
TGTGCCAGCAGCTTAGTGGCAGATGCAGCAGATACGCAGTATTTT
>NA|TRBJ2-1|TRBV5-1|NA
CATSPRTTNEQFF
TGCGCCACCAGCCCCAGGACTACCAATGAGCAGTTCTTC
>NA|TRBJ1-2|TRBV6-6|NA
CASRRGGVNYGYTF
TGTGCCAGCAGGCGGGGTGGGGTGAACTATGGCTACACCTTC
>NA|TRBJ2-1|TRBV5-6|NA
CASSPYALSSYNEQFF
TGTGCCAGCAGCCCTTACGCGCTAAGCTCCTACAATGAGCAGTTCTTC
>NA|TRBJ2-1|TRBV7-9|TRBD2
CASSPGGLAGGAEQFF
TGTGCCAGCAGCCCCGGGGGACTAGCGGGAGGTGCTGAGCAGTTCTTC
>once|TRBJ2-7|TRBV5-1|NA
CASSPSEPGIRAPYEQYF
TGCGCCAGCAGCCCTAGCGAACCAGGAATCCGGGCCCCCTACGAGCAGTACTTC
>NA|TRBJ1-2|TRBV28|NA
CAIPNRAPYGYTF
TGTGCCATCCCGAACAGGGCTCCCTATGGCTACACCTTC
>NA|TRBJ1-5|TRBV28|TRBD1
CASSPQGASVLDQPQHF
TGTGCCAGCAGTCCCCAGGGGGCTTCGGTCTTAGATCAGCCCCAGCATTTT
>NA|TRBJ2-7|TRBV25-1|NA
CASSDLRQSTYEQYF
TGTGCCAGCAGTGACCTCCGCCAGAGTACCTACGAGCAGTACTTC
>once|TRBJ2-5|TRBV28|NA
CASSSSLSSQETQYF
TGTGCCAGCAGTTCCTCTCTCAGCAGCCAAGAGACCCAGTACTTC
>NA|TRBJ1-1|TRBV2|TRBD1
CASRRQGGSTEAFF
TGTGCCAGCAGACGACAGGGTGGGAGCACTGAAGCTTTCTTT
>NA|TRBJ2-3|TRBV5-4|NA
CATAGSDTQYF
TGTGCAACCGCGGGGTCAGATACGCAGTATTTT
>NA|TRBJ2-7|TRBV28|NA
CASKGNLHEQYF
TGTGCCAGCAAGGGTAACCTCCACGAGCAGTACTTC
>NA|TRBJ2-5|TRBV6-5|NA
CASRENQETQYF
TGTGCCAGCAGAGAGAACCAAGAGACCCAGTACTTC
>NA|TRBJ2-2|TRBV9|NA
CASSVGDRVGDTGELFF
TGTGCCAGCAGCGTAGGGGATCGGGTGGGCGACACCGGGGAGCTGTTTTTT
>NA|TRBJ2-7|TRBV5-1|NA
CAATGFRVHEQYF
TGCGCCGCCACGGGCTTCAGGGTCCACGAGCAGTACTTC
>NA|TRBJ2-5|TRBV6-1|NA
CASSQGETQYF
TGTGCCAGCAGCCAGGGAGAGACCCAGTACTTC
>NA|TRBJ2-7|TRBV19|NA
CASSPPPQGRYEQYF
TGTGCCAGTAGTCCTCCCCCACAGGGCCGCTACGAGCAGTACTTC
>NA|TRBJ1-2|TRBV6-5|NA
CASSQGWNYGYTF
TGTGCCAGCAGCCAGGGTTGGAACTATGGCTACACCTTC
>NA|TRBJ2-3|TRBV4-1|TRBD2
CASSPSRGGFTDTQYF
TGCGCCAGCAGCCCCAGCCGGGGGGGATTCACAGATACGCAGTATTTT
>NA|TRBJ1-5|TRBV30|NA
CAWSDSTGPQHF
TGTGCCTGGAGTGACTCGACCGGGCCCCAGCATTTT
>NA|TRBJ2-1|TRBV29-1|TRBD2
CSVEQLAGYNEQFF
TGCAGCGTTGAACAGCTAGCGGGGTACAATGAGCAGTTCTTC
>once|TRBJ2-7|TRBV7-9|NA
CASSLVQGPSEQYF
TGTGCCAGCAGCTTAGTACAGGGCCCCTCCGAGCAGTACTTC
>NA|TRBJ2-3|TRBV29-1|NA
CSVADRTSTDTQYF
TGCAGCGTTGCCGACAGGACGAGCACAGATACGCAGTATTTT
>once|TRBJ2-7|TRBV28|TRBD2
CASMKGGLAGLSSYEQYF
TGTGCCAGCATGAAGGGGGGACTAGCGGGCTTGAGCTCCTACGAGCAGTACTTC
>NA|TRBJ1-2|TRBV4-1|NA
CASRGGSEDGYTF
TGCGCCAGCCGGGGGGGGTCGGAAGATGGCTACACCTTC
>NA|TRBJ2-1|TRBV6-6|NA
CASSYRSYLGDEQFF
TGTGCCAGCAGTTACCGGTCGTATTTAGGCGATGAGCAGTTCTTC
>once|TRBJ2-1|TRBV11-2|TRBD2
CASSQSGSEQFF
TGTGCCAGCAGTCAGAGCGGGAGCGAGCAGTTCTTC
>once|TRBJ1-5|TRBV7-9|NA
CASSLGNGEGSNQPQHF
TGTGCCAGCAGCTTGGGGAATGGAGAGGGTAGCAATCAGCCCCAGCATTTT
>NA|TRBJ2-1|TRBV4-2|NA
CASSQGASFYNEQFF
TGTGCCAGCAGCCAGGGGGCTAGCTTCTACAATGAGCAGTTCTTC
>once|TRBJ2-3|TRBV5-1|TRBD2
CASSLEPLAGAASTDTQYF
TGCGCCAGCAGCTTGGAACCCCTAGCGGGAGCCGCTAGCACAGATACGCAGTATTTT